This is a list of T cell receptor beta chains from one sample in a study of cytomegalovirus exposure and HLA in healthy donors. Data came from immunoSEQ multiplex PCR; TCRdb stores just in-frame clones and leaves some out. The data hold 130,000 or so clones, with approximately 78% observed a single time. The sequencing sample was made of PBMCs. These receptors were taken from a female donor in good health and CMV-seronegative. Each CDR3 is given with its conserved first and last residue. Fields, in order: V gene, clone size, CDR3 protein. Not all rows give a size; the values are once, few, many and, for expanded clones, a class.

>TRBV19|.
CASSHGQEQGEKLFF
>TRBV6-5|.
CASSHLGGEIYEQYF
>TRBV30|.
CARDDSGANVLTF
>TRBV9|.
CASSAGLSYEQYF
>TRBV28|.
CASTRERTGGYEQYF
>TRBV9|.
CASSPSWRVNNGYTF
>TRBV10-1|once
CASSSGGNDNEQFF
>TRBV4-3|.
CASSNGLAGGSTGELFF
>TRBV2|.
CASGASGTYNEQFF
>TRBV19|.
CASSIGDLVNTEAFF
>TRBV10-3|.
CAISESRQGNTEAFF
>TRBV29-1|.
CSVEAGTGGPNYGYTF
>TRBV10-3|.
CAISESQILNTEAFF
>TRBV27|.
CASSLPPTFGTTQFF
>TRBV7-8|.
CASSAGLAGGRFSQYF
>TRBV5-4|.
CASSLEGLGHEQYF
>TRBV28|few
CASSGQYNSPLHF
>TRBV5-1|.
CASSLEGSGRVSYNEQFF
>TRBV28|few
CASSLLALQGSMNTEAFF
>TRBV6-1|many
CASSELGGSLNYGYTF
>TRBV2|.
CASSNGREAYNEQFF
>TRBV5-1|.
CASSLGAAGANGLTF
>TRBV19|.
CASSAGSYQPQHF
>TRBV19|.
CASSIQGAFEKLFF
>TRBV6-5|.
CASRLSGGRTEAFF
>TRBV19|.
CASSILYRESSTEAFF
>TRBV15|.
CATSRSNRGGSYNEQFF
>TRBV28|once
CASKFLGGTYEQYF
>TRBV1|.
CTSRPRRWATGLPYEQYF